One sample yielded the 24 T cell receptor beta chains listed below, sequenced in a study of blood T cells in healthy people across ages. A second PCR, run for roughly 7 to 12 cycles, used a sample-barcoded 5' primer plus a J-beta primer mix. MiXCR, run by TCRdb on the 5' RACE reads, gives a single entry per CDR3 protein. The data hold hundreds of thousands of distinct CDR3 sequences, with roughly 50% observed a single time. The sequencing sample was made of blood. Receptors were obtained from a man between 40 and 49 years old in good health.

The chain is built from TRBV20-1 and TRBJ2-4, with TRBD2 matching over 7 bases. The J call is in doubt because the DNA end fits TRBJ2-5 better. Germline V lookup: CDR1 DFQATT, CDR2 SNEGSKA (reference sequence). The CDR3 extends over 13 amino acids. DNA for the CDR3: TGCAGTGCTAGGGGGACTACCGAAGAGACCCAGTACTTC. This gives the protein CSARGTTEETQYF.

This clonotype was detected only a few times. V and J are TRBV27 and TRBJ1-5; 10 bases are a match to TRBD1. The trim removed 4 bases at V and 7 bases at J, leaving 7 bases unmatched. The CDR3 is 15 amino acids. Germline CDR1 and CDR2: MNHEY and SMNVEV (reference sequence). CDR3 in amino acids: CASSYRTGGNQPQHF. The CDR3 DNA is TGTGCCAGCAGTTATCGGACAGGGGGGAACCAGCCCCAGCATTTT.

This chain connects TRBV12-3 or TRBV12-4 to TRBJ1-5; D unclear. V shed 6 bases and J shed 4 bases, with 19 bases lying between them. The CDR3 has 16 residues. The CDR3 reads CASSQDGGRTNQPQHF. As DNA, the CDR3 is TGTGCCAGCAGCCAAGATGGCGGACGGACTAATCAGCCCCAGCATTTT.

This clonotype appeared a few times. The chain has TRBV30 and TRBJ2-5; D is possibly TRBD1 (6 bases). CDR1 and CDR2 from the germline V gene are GTSNPN and SVGIG (reference sequence). The CDR3 runs to 12 residues. With 8 bases removed from V and 5 bases from J, the gap between germline ends came to 15 bases. The chain's CDR3 is CAQRQGPETQYF. In nucleotides, the CDR3 is TGTGCCCAACGCCAGGGGCCTGAGACCCAGTACTTC.

The J gene is TRBJ1-1, the V gene TRBV12-3 or TRBV12-4, with 7 positions matching TRBD1. This CDR3 is built from 18 residues. With 6 bases clipped from V and 5 bases from J, the junction kept 21 bases outside the gene matches. CDR3 sequence: CASSSSGTVYSQGTEAFF. In nucleotides, the CDR3 is TGTGCCAGCAGCTCGAGTGGGACAGTTTACTCCCAGGGGACTGAAGCTTTCTTT.

This clonotype was counted between two and nine times. The chain carries TRBV20-1 and TRBJ2-5; TRBD2 matches 9 bases. The trim removed 6 bases at V and 3 bases at J, leaving 8 bases unmatched. Looked up from germline, CDR1 is DFQATT and CDR2 is SNEGSKA (reference sequence). This CDR3 has 14 residues. The CDR3 DNA reads as TGCAGTGCCCAAGCGCCTAGCGGGAAAGAGACCCAGTACTTC. This codes for CSAQAPSGKETQYF.

The chain links TRBV2 to TRBJ2-7, with 10 bases matching TRBD1. V gave up 8 bases and J gave up 0 bases; unmatched junction bases: 7. CDR1 is SNHLY, CDR2 FYNNEI, per germline. This CDR3 region has 15 residues. DNA of the CDR3: TGTGCCAGCCGCGAGACAGGGGGCGGCTCCTACGAGCAGTACTTC. This gives the protein CASRETGGGSYEQYF.

In this sample, this clonotype turned up a few times. The rearrangement links TRBV24-1 to TRBJ2-3; 11 bases are a match to TRBD1. Germline values: CDR1 KGHDR, CDR2 SFDVKD. This CDR3 is 18 amino acids long. V gave up 9 bases and J gave up 0 bases; unmatched junction bases: 13. The CDR3 sequence: CATHPGQGVYGSTDTQYF. The CDR3 coding sequence is TGTGCCACCCACCCGGGACAGGGGGTGTATGGAAGCACAGATACGCAGTATTTT.

V usage is TRBV12-3 or TRBV12-4 and J usage is TRBJ2-7, with D uncertain. V was trimmed by 2 bases and J by 8 bases, leaving 13 bases between them. This CDR3 has 13 amino acids. CDR3 DNA sequence: TGTGCCAGCAGTTTACCACGCCGTTTCAAGCAGTACTTC. Translated: CASSLPRRFKQYF.

This clonotype turned up a few times. CDR3 sequence: CASSLLLSDTQYF. The CDR3 DNA follows: TGTGCCAGCAGCTTACTACTCTCAGATACGCAGTATTTT. The rearrangement uses TRBV7-3 and TRBJ2-3; D gene unclear. Per germline, CDR1 SGHTA and CDR2 FQGTGA. Trimming took off 2 bases at V and 4 bases at J, with 7 bases between the two ends. This CDR3 is built from 13 residues.

This clonotype was recorded once. The chain uses TRBV13 and TRBJ2-3; D gene ambiguous. Trimming took off 5 bases at V and 2 bases at J, with 8 bases between the two ends. CDR3 size: 13 residues. Germline V lookup: CDR1 PRHDT, CDR2 FYEKMQ (reference sequence). DNA of the CDR3: TGTGCCAGCAGCAGATCTAACACAGATACGCAGTATTTT. Translation gives CASSRSNTDTQYF.

This clonotype was counted only a few times. V is TRBV7-2 and J is TRBJ1-5, with D maybe TRBD1 (6 bases). The CDR3 consists of 15 residues. Trimming removed 3 bases at V and 2 bases at J, with 11 bases between. CDR1 and CDR2 from the germline V gene are SGHTA and FQGNSA. The CDR3 here is CASSFGAGGNQPQHF. Written as DNA, the CDR3 is TGTGCCAGCAGCTTTGGAGCAGGGGGCAATCAGCCCCAGCATTTT.

V gene TRBV5-1 combines with J gene TRBJ2-1, with 9 bases that match TRBD2. CDR1 and CDR2 from the germline V gene are SGHRS and YFSETQ. CDR3 length: 15 residues. V gave up 2 bases and J gave up 5 bases; unmatched junction bases: 5. CDR3: CASSLAGTSHNEQFF. In DNA, the CDR3 is TGCGCCAGCAGCTTAGCCGGGACTAGCCACAATGAGCAGTTCTTC.

V usage is TRBV29-1 and J usage is TRBJ2-7; TRBD2 aligns across 7 bases. There are 14 residues in the CDR3. Germline V gene sequence: CDR1 SQVTM, CDR2 ANQGSEA. Unmatched junction bases numbered 8, after V lost 5 bases and J lost 1 base. CDR3 residues: CSVTLARYSYEQYF. The DNA of the CDR3 is TGCAGCGTTACACTAGCGCGATATTCCTACGAGCAGTACTTC.

The J gene is TRBJ2-7, the V gene TRBV27; TRBD1 or TRBD2 may be the D gene (6 bases each). From germline, CDR1 is MNHEY and CDR2 SMNVEV (reference sequence). CDR3 length: 16 amino acids. V gave up 2 bases and J gave up 2 bases, with 16 bases separating them. The CDR3 DNA follows: TGTGCCAGCAGTTTACTCCGGTCCGGGGGCGCCTACGAGCAGTACTTC. Protein product: CASSLLRSGGAYEQYF.

A few counts support this clonotype. This chain links TRBV27 with TRBJ2-5; D may correspond to TRBD1 or TRBD2 (5 bases each). Germline V gene lookup returns CDR1 MNHEY and CDR2 SMNVEV (reference sequence). This CDR3 has 15 amino acids. V gave up 0 bases and J gave up 1 base, with 9 bases separating them. CDR3 coding DNA: TGTGCCAGCAGTTTATCCCCGGGGCCCCAAGAGACCCAGTACTTC. It translates to CASSLSPGPQETQYF.

The chain has TRBV27 and TRBJ2-4, with TRBD1 as a possible D gene (6 bases). The better agreement between TRBJ2-7 and the DNA end casts doubt on the J call. The CDR3 spans 16 residues. Per the germline V gene, CDR1 is MNHEY and CDR2 is SMNVEV (reference sequence). CDR3 DNA: TGTGCCAGCAGTTTTTCGGTTGGGGACAAGGCCTACGAGCAGTACTTC. Its protein product is CASSFSVGDKAYEQYF.

In its sample, this clonotype was seen a few times. This chain links TRBV7-8 with TRBJ2-1, with TRBD2 as a possible D gene (6 bases). The CDR3 covers 15 residues. V was shortened by 1 base and J by 4 bases, with 11 bases between the two germline ends. Germline V gene lookup returns CDR1 SGHVS and CDR2 FQNEAQ. Here the CDR3 DNA reads TGTGCCAGCAGCTTAGAGGGACTTACTTACAATGAGCAGTTCTTC. As protein: CASSLEGLTYNEQFF.

V gene TRBV9 combines with J gene TRBJ2-4; 9 bases map to TRBD1. The end of the DNA fits TRBJ2-7 better, so the J call may be wrong. There are 15 residues in the CDR3. The V gene's germline CDR1 is SGDLS and CDR2 YYNGEE. Here the CDR3 DNA reads TGTGCCAGCAGCGTACGGGACAGGGTAGGATACGAGCAGTACTTC. Its translation: CASSVRDRVGYEQYF.

This clonotype appeared a few times. The V and J genes are TRBV2 and TRBJ2-5; 9 positions match TRBD2. The CDR3 runs 14 residues. V shed 6 bases, J shed 5 bases, and the junction held 7 bases outside the gene matches. Per the germline V gene, CDR1 is SNHLY and CDR2 is FYNNEI. CDR3 protein: CASSDGLARETQYF. In DNA, the CDR3 is TGTGCCAGCAGCGATGGACTAGCGCGGGAGACCCAGTACTTC.

The chain uses TRBV7-8 and TRBJ2-4; D gene uncertain. The CDR3 is 15 residues long. Trimming left V 0 bases short and J 6 bases short, with 12 bases between. CDR1 is SGHVS and CDR2 is FQNEAQ in the germline V gene. Here the CDR3 reads CASSLATLPPNIQYF. The CDR3, as DNA: TGTGCCAGCAGCTTAGCCACCTTGCCCCCAAACATTCAGTACTTC.

V usage is TRBV6-2 or TRBV6-3 and J usage is TRBJ2-4; D gene unclear. With 5 bases removed from V and 0 bases from J, the gap between germline ends came to 14 bases. This CDR3 has 16 residues. The germline V gene encodes CDR1 MNHEY and CDR2 SVGEGT. This chain's CDR3 is CASSSPDDIAKNIQYF. In DNA form, the CDR3 reads TGTGCCAGCAGTAGCCCTGACGACATAGCCAAAAACATTCAGTACTTC.

This chain joins TRBV9 and TRBJ1-5, with no clear D. The ends were cut back, 3 bases at V and 6 bases at J, with 7 bases in the middle. This CDR3 comprises 12 residues. Germline values: CDR1 SGDLS, CDR2 YYNGEE. CDR3 sequence: CASSGDFQPQHF. CDR3 DNA sequence: TGTGCCAGCAGCGGAGACTTTCAGCCCCAGCATTTT.

The V and J genes are TRBV28 and TRBJ1-2; 10 bases line up with TRBD1. J gave up 7 bases and V 3 bases, and 2 bases lay outside the gene matches. CDR1 and CDR2 from the germline V gene are MDHEN and SYDVKM. The CDR3 runs to 13 residues. The CDR3 loop reads CASSLTGGGGYTF. The CDR3 DNA sequence: TGTGCCAGCAGTTTGACAGGGGGCGGTGGCTACACCTTC.